Described below is a single TCR beta chain sequence and its context. This CDR3 spans 16 amino acids. V was clipped by 5 bases and J by 6 bases; unmatched bases: 9. Germline CDR1 reads SGHTA; CDR2 reads FQGNSA. The repertoire was sequenced with immunoSEQ multiplex PCR; TCRdb's copy has only in-frame clones and lacks some. The table shows under 150,000 clones, with 70% to 90% occurring only once. These data belong to a study of blood T cell repertoires in COVID-19. The TCR sequence derives from a woman aged 40 to 50 with active or convalescent COVID-19. What was sequenced was peripheral blood. The genes are TRBV7-2 and TRBJ2-1; 11 bases match TRBD2. CDR3 loop: CASSLLDSGRANEQFF. The CDR3 DNA is TGTGCCAGCAGCCTCCTCGATAGCGGGAGGGCCAATGAGCAGTTCTTC.